This TCR beta chain appears in the sequencing data of a study of glioma-infiltrating T cells. The study's findings and limits: Non-neoplastic patients had below-expected tissue-blood divergence, while all gliomas exceeded expectation. Tissue and blood shared very few CDR3 sequences.

Using RNA template, CDR3s of TCR alpha and beta were amplified with iRepertoire arm-PCR. One-step reverse transcription and amplification started from around 100-400 ng of tissue mRNA or PBMC total RNA. Via MiXCR, TCRdb re-called the multiplex PCR reads, giving one row per CDR3 protein. The table records about 45,000 distinct CDR3 sequences, around 20% of them present only once. Per germline, CDR1 MNHEY and CDR2 SVGEGT. The CDR3 loop spans 20 amino acids. V gave up 2 bases and J gave up 7 bases; unmatched junction bases: 22. The sample holds many counts of this clonotype. The antigen remains unidentified.

The TCR sequence derives from a human donor with low-grade glioma or glioblastoma, undergoing nonglioma brain surgery, or in good health (not recorded which). This rearrangement joins TRBV6-2 or TRBV6-3 to TRBJ2-1; TRBD2 aligns across 8 bases. The sequenced sample was glioma tissue, nonneoplastic brain tissue, or PBMCs (not recorded which). Here the CDR3 reads CASSYDISGWGVAGLNEQFF. As DNA, the CDR3 is TGTGCCAGCAGTTACGATATCTCTGGGTGGGGGGTAGCGGGGTTAAATGAGCAGTTCTTC.